These T cell receptor beta chains were read from a single sample in a study of cytomegalovirus exposure and HLA in healthy donors. Data came from immunoSEQ multiplex PCR; TCRdb stores just in-frame clones and leaves some out. Here the sample spans about 150,000 clones, 55% to 80% being singletons. Sequenced: PBMCs. These receptors were taken from a woman in her sixties or seventies in good health and CMV-seropositive. The CDR3 runs from the conserved cysteine through the conserved F or W. The D gene is left open where the match is weak. Size tells how often a clone was seen (once, few, many) or the class of an expanded clone, and some rows leave it out.

size | J | V | D | CDR3 | DNA
NA | TRBJ2-5 | TRBV5-1 | NA | CASSLNGLSQETQYF | TGCGCCAGCAGCTTGAATGGGCTTTCCCAAGAGACCCAGTACTTC
NA | TRBJ1-6 | TRBV28 | NA | CASSPWQEGSPLHF | TGTGCCAGCAGTCCCTGGCAGGAGGGTTCACCCCTCCACTTT
NA | TRBJ2-7 | TRBV5-6 | NA | CASSFRQEQYF | TGTGCCAGCAGCTTTCGACAGGAGCAGTACTTC
few | TRBJ2-7 | TRBV7-2 | TRBD2 | CASSSLGGRASEQYF | TGTGCCAGCAGCTCGTTAGGAGGGAGGGCATCCGAGCAGTACTTC
NA | TRBJ2-7 | TRBV30 | NA | CAWTPGWAGYEQYF | TGTGCCTGGACTCCCGGGTGGGCGGGCTACGAGCAGTACTTC
NA | TRBJ2-7 | TRBV19 | NA | CASSRAGGYEQYF | TGTGCCAGTAGTCGAGCCGGGGGCTACGAGCAGTACTTC
NA | TRBJ1-1 | TRBV20-1 | NA | CSGREYTEAFF | TGCAGTGGGCGGGAGTACACTGAAGCTTTCTTT
NA | TRBJ2-2 | TRBV5-1 | NA | CASSLLEASNTGELFF | TGCGCCAGCAGCTTGTTGGAGGCCTCGAACACCGGGGAGCTGTTTTTT
NA | TRBJ2-7 | TRBV19 | NA | CASSTRGFHERYF | TGTGCCAGTAGTACGAGGGGGTTCCACGAGCGGTACTTC
NA | TRBJ1-2 | TRBV2 | TRBD1 | CASSESRGMLNYGYTF | TGTGCCAGCAGTGAGTCCAGGGGGATGCTTAACTATGGCTACACCTTC
few | TRBJ1-2 | TRBV2 | TRBD1 | CASSEQFGTGYYGYTF | TGTGCCAGCAGTGAACAATTTGGGACAGGCTACTATGGCTACACCTTC
few | TRBJ1-6 | TRBV7-2 | NA | CASSKSRGNSPLHF | TGTGCCAGCAGCAAGTCCCGGGGTAATTCACCCCTCCACTTT
NA | TRBJ2-7 | TRBV19 | TRBD1 | CASNDRAGYEQYF | TGTGCCAGTAATGACAGGGCCGGCTACGAGCAGTACTTC
NA | TRBJ2-1 | TRBV7-3 | TRBD2 | CASSSGSGRASRNEQFF | TGTGCCAGCAGCTCAGGGAGCGGGAGGGCGTCTCGGAATGAGCAGTTCTTC
few | TRBJ2-3 | TRBV29-1 | TRBD1 | CSVGIGGQGTDTQYF | TGCAGCGTTGGAATCGGTGGACAGGGCACAGATACGCAGTATTTT
NA | TRBJ1-1 | TRBV6-6 | NA | CASSTYGGAATEAFF | TGTGCCAGCAGTACTTATGGGGGGGCGGCCACTGAAGCTTTCTTT
NA | TRBJ1-1 | TRBV5-1 | NA | CASSLITGTEAFF | TGCGCCAGCAGCTTGATAACCGGCACTGAAGCTTTCTTT
NA | TRBJ2-3 | TRBV5-1 | NA | CASSFSGSATDTQYF | TGCGCCAGCAGCTTCTCGGGAAGCGCCACAGATACGCAGTATTTT
NA | TRBJ2-7 | TRBV5-4 | TRBD2 | CASSSGLAGGREQYF | TGTGCCAGCAGCTCGGGACTAGCGGGAGGAAGAGAGCAGTACTTC
NA | TRBJ2-1 | TRBV9 | TRBD2 | CASSGIAGGASSSYNEQFF | TGTGCCAGCAGCGGCATAGCGGGAGGAGCGAGCAGCTCCTACAATGAGCAGTTCTTC
few | TRBJ2-7 | TRBV9 | NA | CASSVDEDNTYEQYF | TGTGCCAGCAGCGTAGATGAGGACAACACCTACGAGCAGTACTTC
NA | TRBJ2-1 | TRBV7-2 | TRBD2 | CASSLQMSSGKFF | TGTGCCAGCAGCTTACAGATGTCTAGCGGAAAGTTCTTC
few | TRBJ2-1 | TRBV7-9 | NA | CASSFGVEDEQFF | TGTGCCAGCAGCTTCGGGGTTGAGGATGAGCAGTTCTTC
NA | TRBJ2-1 | TRBV29-1 | TRBD2 | CSVDASGVPLGEQFF | TGCAGCGTTGACGCTAGCGGGGTCCCACTGGGTGAGCAGTTCTTC
NA | TRBJ2-2 | TRBV27 | NA | CASSNGDSGELFF | TGTGCCAGCAGCAACGGGGATTCCGGGGAGCTGTTTTTT
once | TRBJ2-5 | TRBV20-1 | TRBD1 | CSAGQGGTQYF | TGCAGTGCTGGACAGGGAGGGACCCAGTACTTC
NA | TRBJ2-7 | TRBV28 | NA | CASSRPSDNYEQYF | TGTGCCAGCAGTCGACCTAGCGACAACTACGAGCAGTACTTC
NA | TRBJ2-2 | TRBV4-2 | NA | CASSQEGGSNTGELFF | TGTGCCAGCAGCCAAGAAGGAGGCTCGAACACCGGGGAGCTGTTTTTT
NA | TRBJ1-3 | TRBV30 | TRBD1 | CAWSRTGSGNTIYF | TGTGCCTGGAGCCGGACAGGGAGTGGAAACACCATATATTTT
NA | TRBJ2-3 | TRBV27 | NA | CASQIWGPGGTDTQYF | TGTGCCAGCCAGATTTGGGGGCCAGGAGGCACAGATACGCAGTATTTT
NA | TRBJ1-4 | TRBV5-1 | TRBD1 | CASSLDGTAKLFF | TGCGCCAGCAGCTTGGACGGGACAGCCAAACTGTTTTTT